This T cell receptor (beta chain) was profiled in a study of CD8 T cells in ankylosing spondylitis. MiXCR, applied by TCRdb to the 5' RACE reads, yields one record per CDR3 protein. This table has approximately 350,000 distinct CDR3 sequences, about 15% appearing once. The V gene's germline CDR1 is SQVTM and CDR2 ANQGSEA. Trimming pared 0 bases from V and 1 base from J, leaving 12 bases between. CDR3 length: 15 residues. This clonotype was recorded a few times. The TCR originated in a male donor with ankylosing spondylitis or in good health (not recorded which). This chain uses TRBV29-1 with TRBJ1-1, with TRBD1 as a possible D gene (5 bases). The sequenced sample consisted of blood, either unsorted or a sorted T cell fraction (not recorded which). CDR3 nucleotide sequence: TGCAGCGTTGAAGAGAGGGGTGGTGGGAACACTGAAGCTTTCTTT. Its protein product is CSVEERGGGNTEAFF.